The 17 T cell receptor beta chains listed next were all sequenced from one sample in a study of cytomegalovirus exposure and HLA in healthy donors. The primer mix had 60 Vbeta and 13 Jbeta primers. Assay: immunoSEQ multiplex PCR; the TCRdb copy retains only in-frame clones and omits some. Of about 180,000 clones in the sample, around 81% were seen once. Sequenced input: PBMCs. All receptors come from a woman younger than 45 in good health and CMV-seronegative.

The rearrangement uses TRBV4-3 and TRBJ2-7, with D unclear. V was trimmed by 1 base and J by 2 bases, leaving 12 bases between them. The CDR3 covers 15 residues. CDR1 LGHNA and CDR2 YSLEER come from the germline V gene. Written as DNA, the CDR3 is TGCGCCAGCAGCCAAGTGGCAGATAGCCCCTACGAGCAGTACTTC. This gives the protein CASSQVADSPYEQYF.

The V gene is TRBV6-6, the J gene TRBJ2-2; tentative D call: TRBD2 (6 bases). Deletions cut 7 bases from V and 3 bases from J, with 9 bases between. The CDR3 runs to 13 residues. Looked up from germline, CDR1 is MNHNY and CDR2 is SVGAGI (reference sequence). CDR3 loop: CASTRGYTGELFF. Written as DNA, the CDR3 is TGTGCCAGCACACGGGGGTACACCGGGGAGCTGTTTTTT.

The chain combines TRBV4-3 with TRBJ2-2, with TRBD1 as a possible D gene (5 bases). The J call may be wrong; the DNA end is better matched by TRBJ1-3. CDR1 LGHNA and CDR2 YSLEER come from the germline V gene. The CDR3 is 17 residues long. The CDR3 bases are TGCGCCAGCAGCCAAGATACCCGGGACTTCTCTGGAAACACCATATATTTT. It specifies CASSQDTRDFSGNTIYF.

The chain links TRBV10-2 to TRBJ2-7; a possible D gene is TRBD1 (5 bases). This CDR3 is 14 amino acids long. The germline CDR1 and CDR2 sequences are WSHSY and SAAADI. Between the trimmed V and J ends, which lost 3 bases and 4 bases, there was a span of 13 bases. CDR3: CASSDGGHGYEQYF. The CDR3 nucleotides are TGCGCCAGCAGTGATGGTGGACACGGATACGAGCAGTACTTC.

This CDR3 is CASSHWKGAETQYF. CDR3 nucleotide sequence: TGTGCCAGCAGCCATTGGAAGGGGGCTGAGACCCAGTACTTC. The chain links TRBV14 to TRBJ2-5; TRBD1 matches at 7 bases. V dropped 3 bases and J dropped 5; count of bases not matched to a gene: 6. Germline V lookup: CDR1 SGHDN, CDR2 FVKESK. The CDR3 spans 14 residues.

The chain has TRBV9 and TRBJ2-1; possibly TRBD2 for D (7 bases). Deletions cut 0 bases from V and 3 bases from J, with 22 bases between. This CDR3 spans 19 amino acids. The germline V gene encodes CDR1 SGDLS and CDR2 YYNGEE. This CDR3 reads CASSVAIPSGGRIYNEQFF. CDR3 sequence (DNA): TGTGCCAGCAGCGTAGCGATACCATCGGGGGGCCGCATCTACAATGAGCAGTTCTTC.

In nucleotides, the CDR3 is TGTGCCAGCACCGCAGGGTACTCCTACAATGAGCAGTTCTTC. Protein sequence: CASTAGYSYNEQFF. The V and J genes are TRBV5-6 and TRBJ2-1; a weak D match, TRBD1 (5 bases). Between the trimmed V and J ends, which lost 6 bases and 0 bases, there was a span of 10 bases. Germline V gene data show CDR1 as SGHDT and CDR2 as YYEEEE. This CDR3 is 14 amino acids long.

This rearrangement joins TRBV27 to TRBJ2-7; 7 nucleotides align to TRBD1. This CDR3 has 18 amino acids. Trimming at V came to 4 bases and at J to 2 bases, leaving 17 bases not matched to a gene. CDR1 MNHEY and CDR2 SMNVEV come from the germline V gene (reference sequence). Here the CDR3 reads CASSSPRRLPGQTYEQYF. The CDR3 region has the DNA TGTGCCAGCAGTTCCCCGAGACGACTGCCGGGACAGACCTACGAGCAGTACTTC.

The rearrangement links TRBV7-2 to TRBJ2-1; D is perhaps TRBD2 (5 bases). Germline V lookup: CDR1 SGHTA, CDR2 FQGNSA. The CDR3 contains 16 residues. V lost 3 bases and J 5 bases, leaving 17 bases between the germline ends. Here the CDR3 reads CASSFDALRANNEQFF. The DNA for the CDR3 is TGTGCCAGCAGCTTTGACGCCCTGAGGGCCAACAATGAGCAGTTCTTC.

J is TRBJ1-1 and V is TRBV6-6; maybe TRBD1 (6 bases). The CDR3 runs to 14 residues. CDR1 is MNHNY, CDR2 SVGAGI, per germline (reference sequence). Trimming removed 2 bases from V and 1 base from J, with 8 bases in between. The CDR3 here is CASSYRQENTEAFF. The CDR3 DNA is TGTGCCAGCAGTTACCGACAGGAGAACACTGAAGCTTTCTTT.

The genes are TRBV19 and TRBJ1-1, with 8 bases that match TRBD1. The V gene's germline CDR1 is LNHDA and CDR2 SQIVND (reference sequence). This CDR3 is built from 14 residues. V shed 7 bases, J shed 1 base, and the junction held 5 bases outside the gene matches. The CDR3 sequence is CASNRGRRNTEAFF. The CDR3 DNA is TGTGCCAGTAACAGGGGGAGAAGGAACACTGAAGCTTTCTTT.

This clone was detected only a few times. This rearrangement joins TRBV5-6 to TRBJ2-7; D is possibly TRBD2 (5 bases). The CDR3 is 11 residues long. From germline, CDR1 is SGHDT and CDR2 YYEEEE. The V end was cut by 3 bases, the J end by 7 bases, with 8 bases between. The CDR3 here is CASSSTGEQYF. The CDR3 nucleotides are TGTGCCAGCAGCTCCACGGGAGAGCAGTACTTC.

The genes are TRBV12-5 and TRBJ2-3; 10 bases agree with TRBD1. Germline CDR1 reads LGHNT; CDR2 reads FRNRAP. Germline trimming cut 4 bases from V and 4 bases from J; bases unmatched to any gene: 5. CDR3 size: 15 residues. The CDR3 here is CASGSRTGGSDTQYF. CDR3 DNA sequence: TGTGCTAGTGGTTCCCGGACAGGGGGATCAGATACGCAGTATTTT.

V is TRBV6-5 and J is TRBJ1-1, with TRBD1 matching 8 bases. J lost 4 bases, V lost 0 bases, and 7 bases had no gene match. Per germline, CDR1 MNHEY and CDR2 SVGAGI. This CDR3 spans 16 amino acids. Here the CDR3 reads CASSYSGQGRTTEAFF. Here the CDR3 DNA reads TGTGCCAGCAGTTACTCTGGACAGGGAAGGACCACTGAAGCTTTCTTT.

V gene TRBV30 combines with J gene TRBJ1-2; D ambiguous. This CDR3 contains 17 residues. The V gene's germline CDR1 is GTSNPN and CDR2 SVGIG (reference sequence). Trimming left V 0 bases short and J 0 bases short, with 17 bases between. Here the CDR3 reads CAWSVLTKARANYGYTF. CDR3 coding DNA: TGTGCCTGGAGTGTACTAACGAAGGCTCGAGCTAACTATGGCTACACCTTC. Full variable domain (remainder filled in from reference TRBV30 and TRBJ1-2): SQTIHQWPATLVQPVGSPLSLECTVEGTSNPNLYWYRQAAGRGLQLLFYSVGIGQISSEVPQNLSASRPQDRQFILSSKKLLLSDSGFYLCAWSVLTKARANYGYTFGSGTRLTVV.

The chain combines TRBV5-1 with TRBJ1-1; 8 nucleotides match TRBD1. The CDR3 is made up of 17 amino acids. V was pared by 0 bases and J by 0 bases, with 7 bases of the junction left unmatched. Germline V gene data show CDR1 as SGHRS and CDR2 as YFSETQ. CDR3 residues: CASSLGQGAFMNTEAFF. Written as DNA, the CDR3 is TGCGCCAGCAGCTTGGGGCAGGGGGCCTTCATGAACACTGAAGCTTTCTTT.

Only a few counts were recorded for this clone. The gene calls are TRBV15 and TRBJ2-2, with TRBD1 identical over 12 bases. Germline lookup yields CDR1 LNHNV and CDR2 YYDKDF (reference sequence). CDR3 length: 15 residues. J was trimmed by 6 bases and V by 7 bases; bases with no gene match: 6. Here the CDR3 DNA reads TGTGCCACCAACCGGGACAGGGGGCCCTCCGGGGAGCTGTTTTTT. This codes for CATNRDRGPSGELFF.